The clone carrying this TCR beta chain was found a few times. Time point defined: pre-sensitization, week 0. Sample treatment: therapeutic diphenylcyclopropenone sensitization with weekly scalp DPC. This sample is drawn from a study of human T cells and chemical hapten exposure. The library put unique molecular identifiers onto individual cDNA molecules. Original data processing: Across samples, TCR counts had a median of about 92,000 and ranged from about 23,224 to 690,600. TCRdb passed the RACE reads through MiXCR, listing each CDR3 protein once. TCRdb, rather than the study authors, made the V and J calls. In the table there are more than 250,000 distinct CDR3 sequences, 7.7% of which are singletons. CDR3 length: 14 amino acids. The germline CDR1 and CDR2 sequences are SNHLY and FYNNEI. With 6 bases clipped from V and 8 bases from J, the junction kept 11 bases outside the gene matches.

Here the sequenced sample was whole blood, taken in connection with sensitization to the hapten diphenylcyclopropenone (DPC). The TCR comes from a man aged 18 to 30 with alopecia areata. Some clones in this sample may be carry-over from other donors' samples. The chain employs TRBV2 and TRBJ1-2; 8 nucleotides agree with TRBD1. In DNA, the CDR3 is TGTGCCAGCAGCGTCCCGAGGACAGGGAGCGGCTACACCTTC. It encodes CASSVPRTGSGYTF.